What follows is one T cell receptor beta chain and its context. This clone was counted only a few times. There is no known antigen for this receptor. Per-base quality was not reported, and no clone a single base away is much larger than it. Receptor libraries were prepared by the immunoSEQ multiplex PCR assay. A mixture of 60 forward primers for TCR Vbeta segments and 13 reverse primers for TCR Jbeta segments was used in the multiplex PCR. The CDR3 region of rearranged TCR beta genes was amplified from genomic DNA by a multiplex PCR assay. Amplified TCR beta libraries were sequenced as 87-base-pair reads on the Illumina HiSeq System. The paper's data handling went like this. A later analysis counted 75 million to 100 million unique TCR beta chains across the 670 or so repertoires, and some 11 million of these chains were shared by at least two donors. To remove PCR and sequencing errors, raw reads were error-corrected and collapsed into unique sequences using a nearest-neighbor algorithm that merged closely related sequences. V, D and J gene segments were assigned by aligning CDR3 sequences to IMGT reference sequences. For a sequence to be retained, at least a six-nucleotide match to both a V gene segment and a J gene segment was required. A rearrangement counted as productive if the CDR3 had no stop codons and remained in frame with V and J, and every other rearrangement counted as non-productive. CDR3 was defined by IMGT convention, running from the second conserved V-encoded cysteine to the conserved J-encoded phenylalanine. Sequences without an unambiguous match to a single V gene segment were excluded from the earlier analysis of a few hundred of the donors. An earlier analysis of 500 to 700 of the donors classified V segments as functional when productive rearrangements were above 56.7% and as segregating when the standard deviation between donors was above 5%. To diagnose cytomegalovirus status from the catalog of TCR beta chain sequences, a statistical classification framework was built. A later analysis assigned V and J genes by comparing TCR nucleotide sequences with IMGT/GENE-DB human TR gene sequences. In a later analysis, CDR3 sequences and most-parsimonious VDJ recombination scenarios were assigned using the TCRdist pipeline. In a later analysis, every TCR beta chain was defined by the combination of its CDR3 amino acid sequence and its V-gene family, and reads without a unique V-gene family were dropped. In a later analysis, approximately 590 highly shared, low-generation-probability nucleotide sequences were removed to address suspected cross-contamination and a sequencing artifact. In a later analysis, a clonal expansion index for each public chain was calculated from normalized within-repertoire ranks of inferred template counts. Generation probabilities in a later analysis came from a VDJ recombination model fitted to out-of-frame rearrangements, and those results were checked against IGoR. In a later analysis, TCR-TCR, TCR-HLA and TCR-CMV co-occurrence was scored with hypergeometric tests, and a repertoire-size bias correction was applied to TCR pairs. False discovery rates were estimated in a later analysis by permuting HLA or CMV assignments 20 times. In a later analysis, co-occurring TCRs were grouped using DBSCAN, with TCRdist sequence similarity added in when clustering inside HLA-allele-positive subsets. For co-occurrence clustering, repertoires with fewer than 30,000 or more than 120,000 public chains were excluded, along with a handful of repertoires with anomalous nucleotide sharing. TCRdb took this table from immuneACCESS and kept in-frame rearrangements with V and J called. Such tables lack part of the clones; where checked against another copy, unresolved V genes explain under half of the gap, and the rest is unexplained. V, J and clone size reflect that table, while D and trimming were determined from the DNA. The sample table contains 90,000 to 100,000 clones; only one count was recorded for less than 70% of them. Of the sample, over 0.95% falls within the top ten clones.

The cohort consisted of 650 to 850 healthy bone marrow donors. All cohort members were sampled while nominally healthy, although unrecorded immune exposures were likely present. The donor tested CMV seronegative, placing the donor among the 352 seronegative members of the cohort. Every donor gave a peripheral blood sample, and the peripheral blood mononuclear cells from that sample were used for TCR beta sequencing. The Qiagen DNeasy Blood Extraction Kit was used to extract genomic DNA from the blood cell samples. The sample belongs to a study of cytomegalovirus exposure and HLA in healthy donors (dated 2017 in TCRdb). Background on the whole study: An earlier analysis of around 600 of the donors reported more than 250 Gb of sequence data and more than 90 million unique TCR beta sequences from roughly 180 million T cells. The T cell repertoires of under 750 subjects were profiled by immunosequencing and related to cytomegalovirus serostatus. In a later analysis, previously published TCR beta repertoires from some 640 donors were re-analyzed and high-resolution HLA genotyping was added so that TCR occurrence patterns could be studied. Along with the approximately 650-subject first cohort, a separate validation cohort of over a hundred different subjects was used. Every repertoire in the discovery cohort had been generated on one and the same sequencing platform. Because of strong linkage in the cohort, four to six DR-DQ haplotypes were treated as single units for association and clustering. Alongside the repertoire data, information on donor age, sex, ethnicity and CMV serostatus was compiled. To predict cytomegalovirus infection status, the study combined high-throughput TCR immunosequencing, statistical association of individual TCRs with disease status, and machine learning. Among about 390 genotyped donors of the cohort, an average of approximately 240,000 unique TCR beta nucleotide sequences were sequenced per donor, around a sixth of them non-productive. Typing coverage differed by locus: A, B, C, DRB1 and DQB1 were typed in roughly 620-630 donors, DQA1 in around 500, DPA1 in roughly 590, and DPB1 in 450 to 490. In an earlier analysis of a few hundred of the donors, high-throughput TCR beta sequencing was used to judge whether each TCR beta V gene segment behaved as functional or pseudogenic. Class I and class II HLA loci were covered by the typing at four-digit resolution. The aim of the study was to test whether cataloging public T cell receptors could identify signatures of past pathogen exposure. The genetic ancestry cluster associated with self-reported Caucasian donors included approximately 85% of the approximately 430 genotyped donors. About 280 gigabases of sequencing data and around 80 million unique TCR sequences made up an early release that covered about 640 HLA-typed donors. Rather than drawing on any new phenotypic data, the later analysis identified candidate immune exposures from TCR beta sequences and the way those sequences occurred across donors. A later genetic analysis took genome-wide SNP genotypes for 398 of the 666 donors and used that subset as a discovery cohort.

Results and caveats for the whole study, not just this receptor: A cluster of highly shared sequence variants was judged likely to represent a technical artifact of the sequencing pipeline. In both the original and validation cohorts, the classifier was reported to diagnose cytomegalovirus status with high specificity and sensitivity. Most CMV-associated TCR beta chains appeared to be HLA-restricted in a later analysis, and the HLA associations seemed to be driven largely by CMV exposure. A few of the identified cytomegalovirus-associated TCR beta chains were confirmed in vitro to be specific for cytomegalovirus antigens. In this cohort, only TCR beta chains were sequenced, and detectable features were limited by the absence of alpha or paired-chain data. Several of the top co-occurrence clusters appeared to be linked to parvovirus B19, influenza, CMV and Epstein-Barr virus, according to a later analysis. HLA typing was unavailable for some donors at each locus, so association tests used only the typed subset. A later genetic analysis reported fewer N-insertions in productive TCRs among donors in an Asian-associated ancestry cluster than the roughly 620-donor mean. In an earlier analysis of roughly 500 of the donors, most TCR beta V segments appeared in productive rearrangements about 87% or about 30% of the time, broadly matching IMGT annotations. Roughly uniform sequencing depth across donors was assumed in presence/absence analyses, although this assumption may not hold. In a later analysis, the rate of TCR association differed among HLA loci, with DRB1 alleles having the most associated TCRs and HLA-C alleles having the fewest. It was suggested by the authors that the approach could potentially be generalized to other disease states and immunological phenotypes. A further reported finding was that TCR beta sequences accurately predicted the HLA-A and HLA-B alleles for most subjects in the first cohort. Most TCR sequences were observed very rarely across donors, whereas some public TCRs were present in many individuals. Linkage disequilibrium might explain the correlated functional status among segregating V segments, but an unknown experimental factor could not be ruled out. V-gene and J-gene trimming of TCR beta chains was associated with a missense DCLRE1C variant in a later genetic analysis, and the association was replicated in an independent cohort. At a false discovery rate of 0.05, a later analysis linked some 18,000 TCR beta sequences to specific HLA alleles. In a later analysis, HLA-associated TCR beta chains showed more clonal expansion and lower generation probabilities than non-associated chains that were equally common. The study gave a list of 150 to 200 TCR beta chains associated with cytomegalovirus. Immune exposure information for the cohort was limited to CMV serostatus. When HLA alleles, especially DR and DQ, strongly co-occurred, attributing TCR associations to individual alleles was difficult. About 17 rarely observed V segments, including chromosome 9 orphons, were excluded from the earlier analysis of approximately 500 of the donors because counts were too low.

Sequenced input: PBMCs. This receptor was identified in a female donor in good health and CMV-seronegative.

DNA sequence: TGTGCCAGCAGCCAAGACAGGAGCAATCAGCCCCAGCATTTT. Its amino acids are CASSQDRSNQPQHF. The chain is assembled from TRBV7-8 and TRBJ1-5; tentative D gene TRBD1, with 6 bases matching. The CDR3 has 14 amino acids, counting the end cysteine and phenylalanine. Only CDR3 DNA remains: 42 bases, in frame from the first base. CDR1 and CDR2, per the germline V gene, are SGHVS and FQNEAQ. The trim is 5 bases for V and 1 base for J, with a gap of 9 bases between the germline ends.